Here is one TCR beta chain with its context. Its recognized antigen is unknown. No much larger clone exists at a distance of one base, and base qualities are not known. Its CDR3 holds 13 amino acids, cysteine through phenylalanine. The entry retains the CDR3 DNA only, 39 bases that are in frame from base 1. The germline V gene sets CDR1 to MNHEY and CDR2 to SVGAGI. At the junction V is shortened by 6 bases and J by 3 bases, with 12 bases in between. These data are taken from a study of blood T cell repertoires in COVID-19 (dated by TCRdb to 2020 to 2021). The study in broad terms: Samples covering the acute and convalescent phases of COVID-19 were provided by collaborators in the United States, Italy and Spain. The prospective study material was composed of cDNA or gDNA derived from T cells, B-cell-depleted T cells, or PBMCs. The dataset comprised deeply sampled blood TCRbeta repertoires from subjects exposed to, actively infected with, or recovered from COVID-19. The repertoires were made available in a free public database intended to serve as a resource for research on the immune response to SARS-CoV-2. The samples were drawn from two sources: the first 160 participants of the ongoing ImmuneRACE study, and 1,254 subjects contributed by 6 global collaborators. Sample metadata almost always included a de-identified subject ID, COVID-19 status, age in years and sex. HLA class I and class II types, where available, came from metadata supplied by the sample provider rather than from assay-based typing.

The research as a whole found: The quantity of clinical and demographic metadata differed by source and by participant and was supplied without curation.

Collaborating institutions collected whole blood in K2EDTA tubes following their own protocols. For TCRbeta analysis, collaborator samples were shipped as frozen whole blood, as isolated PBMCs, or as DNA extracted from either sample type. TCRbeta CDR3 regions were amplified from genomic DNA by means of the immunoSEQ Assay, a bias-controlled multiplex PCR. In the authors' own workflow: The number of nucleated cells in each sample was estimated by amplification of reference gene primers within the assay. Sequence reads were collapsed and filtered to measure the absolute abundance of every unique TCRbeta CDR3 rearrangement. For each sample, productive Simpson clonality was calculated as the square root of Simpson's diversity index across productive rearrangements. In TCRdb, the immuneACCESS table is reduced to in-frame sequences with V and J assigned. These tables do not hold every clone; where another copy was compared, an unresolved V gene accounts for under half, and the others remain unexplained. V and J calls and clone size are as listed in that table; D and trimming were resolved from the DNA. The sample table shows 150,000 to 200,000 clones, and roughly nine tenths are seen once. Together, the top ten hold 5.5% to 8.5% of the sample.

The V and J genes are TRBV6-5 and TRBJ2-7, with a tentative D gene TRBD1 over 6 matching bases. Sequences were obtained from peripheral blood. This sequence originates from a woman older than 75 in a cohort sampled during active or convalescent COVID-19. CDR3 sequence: CASRNHRDYEQYF. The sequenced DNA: TGTGCCAGCAGGAATCACAGGGACTACGAGCAGTACTTC.